The subject of this entry is one T cell receptor (beta chain). The data were obtained in a study of PD-L1 blockade in urothelial cancer. Study in general: Peripheral blood specimens exhibited a median yield of around 130,000 T cells.

Trimming shortened V by 8 bases and J by 2 bases, and 16 bases separated the two germline ends. Germline CDR1 is MNHEY and CDR2 is SMNVEV (reference sequence). The CDR3 is 15 amino acids. The time point is: pretreatment peripheral blood. The repertoire was sequenced with immunoSEQ multiplex PCR; TCRdb's copy has only in-frame clones and lacks some. The sample carries 95,000 or so clones, around nine tenths recorded once. Sequenced here: PBMCs, sampled around atezolizumab (anti-PD-L1) treatment. The rearrangement joins TRBV27 to TRBJ2-1, with a weak D call TRBD2 (6 bases). The sequence came from a man between 60 and 70 years old with urothelial cancer. Written as DNA, the CDR3 is TGTGCCAGCGCCTTTGCGGGGCTCGCCTACAATGAGCAGTTCTTC. Protein: CASAFAGLAYNEQFF.